This is a list of T cell receptor beta chains from one sample in a study of shared clonotypes between healthy human individuals. Assay: immunoSEQ multiplex PCR; the TCRdb copy retains only in-frame clones and omits some. The sample yields about 590,000 clones, roughly 95% seen once. Sequenced material: naive CD8+ T cells sorted from blood. These receptors originate from a woman in her 30s in good health. Both conserved end residues are part of each CDR3. Each record gives: clone size, V gene, D gene, J gene, CDR3 DNA, CDR3 protein. The D gene is left open where the match is weak. For some rows the clone size is stated as once, few or many, or as a class when expanded; others skip it.

>-|TRBV4-2|-|TRBJ2-3
TGTGCCAGCAGCCAATACAGGGGAGGAGAAGATACGCAGTATTTT
CASSQYRGGEDTQYF
>-|TRBV2|TRBD2|TRBJ2-1
TGTGCCAGCAGTGCCTCCAGCGGGAGTTTAAGCAATGAGCAGTTCTTC
CASSASSGSLSNEQFF
>-|TRBV7-9|-|TRBJ1-4
TGTGCCAGCAGCTCAAGGGGCCGGGAAAAACTGTTTTTT
CASSSRGREKLFF
>-|TRBV7-8|TRBD2|TRBJ2-3
TGTGCCAGCAGCTCCTATAATCGGGGGGAAGATACGCAGTATTTT
CASSSYNRGEDTQYF
>-|TRBV28|-|TRBJ2-1
TGTGCCAGCAGTTGGGACGTATACAATGAGCAGTTCTTC
CASSWDVYNEQFF
>once|TRBV2|TRBD1|TRBJ2-7
TGTGCCAGCAGTACCGGGACAGGAACCTACGAGCAGTACTTC
CASSTGTGTYEQYF
>-|TRBV27|TRBD2|TRBJ2-7
TGTGCCAGCAGTTTTGCTAGCGGGAGTGCCGAGCAGTACTTC
CASSFASGSAEQYF
>-|TRBV29-1|TRBD2|TRBJ2-1
TGCAGCGTTGCACTAGCGGGAGGTCCCTCCTACAATGAGCAGTTCTTC
CSVALAGGPSYNEQFF
>-|TRBV6-6|-|TRBJ2-7
TGTGCCAGCGGATCGGCTAGCGCGATGAACGAGCAGTACTTC
CASGSASAMNEQYF
>once|TRBV29-1|-|TRBJ2-2
TGCAGCGGTCGGTTGGCGAACGCCGGGGAGCTGTTTTTT
CSGRLANAGELFF
>-|TRBV27|TRBD1|TRBJ1-1
TGTGCCAGCAGTTTGTCTTTGGGGACAGGGAACACTGAAGCTTTCTTT
CASSLSLGTGNTEAFF
>-|TRBV2|-|TRBJ2-1
TGTGCCAGCAGTGAGGTTGCACGGGGCTACAATGAGCAGTTCTTC
CASSEVARGYNEQFF
>-|TRBV5-1|-|TRBJ2-7
TGCGCCAGCAGCTTTCGGACGACTCAACTGAGCTACGAGCAGTACTTC
CASSFRTTQLSYEQYF
>-|TRBV13|TRBD1|TRBJ2-1
TGTGCCAGCAGCCCCCGGGACAGAGCCTACAATGAGCAGTTCTTC
CASSPRDRAYNEQFF
>-|TRBV14|TRBD2|TRBJ2-1
TGTGCCAGCAGCTCGAGCCACTTGACTAGCCGGAGCTCCTACAATGAGCAGTTCTTC
CASSSSHLTSRSSYNEQFF
>-|TRBV10-3|-|TRBJ2-5
TGTGCCATCAGTGAGATGGAGGAGGAGACCCAGTACTTC
CAISEMEEETQYF
>-|TRBV29-1|-|TRBJ1-2
TGCAGCGTCGCGGGACTCTCCTATGGCTACACCTTC
CSVAGLSYGYTF